This T cell receptor beta chain was profiled in a study of OX40 agonist ivuxolimab in advanced cancers. Study-wide context: Patients were under 90% male with ages roughly 20 to 90, mean 60.

Germline assignment: CDR1 SGHRS and CDR2 YFSETQ. The V segment lost 7 bases and the J segment 4 bases; nucleotides outside the gene matches: 6. The CDR3 is made up of 15 amino acids. The assay was immunoSEQ multiplex PCR, and TCRdb's table has in-frame clones only and misses some. This table holds around 45,000 clones, around 77% found once. The sequence derives from an adult with an advanced solid tumor such as melanoma, head and neck, liver or kidney cancer. This specimen was CD4+ or CD8+ T cells sorted from blood, taken in a trial of the OX40 agonist ivuxolimab. The chain recombines TRBV5-1 with TRBJ2-2, with 11 bases that match TRBD2. CDR3 sequence: CASAGLAEGTGELFF. The CDR3 bases are TGCGCCAGCGCGGGACTAGCGGAGGGCACCGGGGAGCTGTTTTTT.